Listed here is a single T cell receptor (beta chain). The data stem from a study of T cells in Graves' hyperthyroidism and ophthalmopathy. J gave up 0 bases and V 6 bases, and 7 bases lay outside the gene matches. Looked up from germline, CDR1 is MDHEN and CDR2 is SYDVKM. The CDR3 spans 15 residues. Amplified TCR beta CDR3 regions derived from RNA transcripts. An initial round of RT-PCR targeting the TCR CDR3 relied on the HTBI primer set. TCRdb itself ran the multiplex PCR reads through MiXCR, one entry per CDR3 protein. The sample has about 410,000 distinct CDR3 sequences, under 15% seen once. This chain links TRBV28 with TRBJ2-7, with 8 bases aligning to TRBD1. The sequenced sample consisted of blood. This TCR derives from a man between 18 and 35 years old with Graves' ophthalmopathy. CDR3 coding DNA: TGTGCCAGCAGAACAGGGGGAACGAGCTCCTACGAGCAGTACTTC. Translation gives CASRTGGTSSYEQYF.